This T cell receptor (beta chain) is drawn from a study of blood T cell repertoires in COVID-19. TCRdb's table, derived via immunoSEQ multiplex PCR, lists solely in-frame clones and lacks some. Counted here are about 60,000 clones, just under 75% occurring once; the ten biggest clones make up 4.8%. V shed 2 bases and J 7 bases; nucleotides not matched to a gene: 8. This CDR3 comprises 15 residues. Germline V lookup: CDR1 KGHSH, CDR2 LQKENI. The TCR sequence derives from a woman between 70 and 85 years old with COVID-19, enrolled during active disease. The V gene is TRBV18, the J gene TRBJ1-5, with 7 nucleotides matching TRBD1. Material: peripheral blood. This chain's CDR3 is CASSPRGQWQQPQHF. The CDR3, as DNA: TGTGCCAGCTCACCAAGGGGACAGTGGCAACAGCCCCAGCATTTT.